This TCR beta chain was sequenced in a study of brain T cells in children with intractable seizures. The study's findings and limits: Pre- and post-surgery blood differed in depth, so pre-surgery absences may be undersampling. Viral specificity was inferred only from CDR3 similarity; HCMV serostatus was unknown.

CDR1 is LGHNA, CDR2 YNFKEQ, per germline. The CDR3 is made up of 13 amino acids. The ends were cut back, 5 bases at V and 0 bases at J, with 8 bases in the middle. TCRdb's table, derived via immunoSEQ multiplex PCR, lists solely in-frame clones and lacks some. This sample has about 80,000 clones; under 95% occur once, and the top ten carry around 24%. In regard to this clone: The antigen remains unidentified.

Sequencing was limited to surgery cases with top T cell transcript signatures in brain tissue. At least one anti-epileptic drug was given before surgery. This clonotype originated in a girl under 10 years old with Rasmussen encephalitis and intractable seizures. The chain combines TRBV4-2 with TRBJ2-7; no clear D gene. This specimen consisted of peripheral blood, obtained at surgery. The CDR3 sequence: CASSSPNSYEQYF. CDR3 DNA: TGTGCCAGCAGCTCCCCGAACTCCTACGAGCAGTACTTC.